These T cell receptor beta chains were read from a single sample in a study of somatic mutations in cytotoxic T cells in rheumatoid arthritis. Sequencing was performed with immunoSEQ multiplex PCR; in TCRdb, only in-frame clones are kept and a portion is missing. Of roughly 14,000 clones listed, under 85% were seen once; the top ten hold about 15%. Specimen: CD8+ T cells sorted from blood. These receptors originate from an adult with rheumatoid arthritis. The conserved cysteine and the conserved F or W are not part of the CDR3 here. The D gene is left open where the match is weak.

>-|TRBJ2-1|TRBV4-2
ASSQESANNEQF
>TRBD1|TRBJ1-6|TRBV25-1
ASSPGQGASYNSPLH
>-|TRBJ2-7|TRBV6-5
ASSPGHYEQY
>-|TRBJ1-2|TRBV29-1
SVEDLGLKNAVHHGYT
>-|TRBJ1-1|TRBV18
ASSPRQVSTEAF
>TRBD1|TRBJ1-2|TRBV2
ASSGGQKNYGYT
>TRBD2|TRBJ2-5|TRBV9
ASSSGGAEETQY
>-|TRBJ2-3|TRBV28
ASSSRSDTQY
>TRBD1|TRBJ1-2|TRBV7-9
ASSFATGTGVYGYT
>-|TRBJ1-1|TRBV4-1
ASSQEPTANTEAF
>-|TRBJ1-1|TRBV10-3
AISESVDTEAF
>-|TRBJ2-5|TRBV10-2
ASSESSREETQY
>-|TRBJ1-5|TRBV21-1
ASSKETLPNQPQH
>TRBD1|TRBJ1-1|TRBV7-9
ASSLIAGGNTEAF
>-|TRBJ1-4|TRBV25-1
ASSEYRRWNEKLF
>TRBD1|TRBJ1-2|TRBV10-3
AIPDGTGDGYGYT
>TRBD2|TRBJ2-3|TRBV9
ASSTRTSGISTDTQY
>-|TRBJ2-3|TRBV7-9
ASSTGGADTQY
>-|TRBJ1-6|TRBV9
ASSAYGTLNSPLH
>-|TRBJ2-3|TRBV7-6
ASKGPFVGDTQY
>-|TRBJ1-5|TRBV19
ASSKPGVQPQH
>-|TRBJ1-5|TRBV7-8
ASSLTPGHPVNQPQH